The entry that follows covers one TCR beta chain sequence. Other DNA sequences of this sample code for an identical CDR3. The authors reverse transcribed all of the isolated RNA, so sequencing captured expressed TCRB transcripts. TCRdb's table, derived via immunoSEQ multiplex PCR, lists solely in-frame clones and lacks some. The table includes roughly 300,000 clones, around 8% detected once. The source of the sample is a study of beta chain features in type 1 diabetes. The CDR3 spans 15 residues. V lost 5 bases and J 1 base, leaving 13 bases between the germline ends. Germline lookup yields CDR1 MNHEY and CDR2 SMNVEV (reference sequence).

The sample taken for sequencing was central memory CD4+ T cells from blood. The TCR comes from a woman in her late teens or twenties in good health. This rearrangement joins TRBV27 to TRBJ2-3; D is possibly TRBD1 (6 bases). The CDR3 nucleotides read TGTGCCAGCAGTCCTAGGACAGCCGGCACAGATACGCAGTATTTT. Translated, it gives CASSPRTAGTDTQYF.